The source of this T cell receptor beta chain is a study of neoadjuvant anti-PD-1 for oral cavity cancer (dated by TCRdb to the early 2020s). For context, the study as a whole: Patients mostly received three to four biweekly doses of nivolumab at 3 mg/kg before curative-intent surgical resection. Patients without progression received a fourth nivolumab dose around day 43 and underwent definitive surgical resection on days 50-56. Responders were defined as patients with complete response, partial response or stable disease by RECIST 1.1; non-responders were defined as patients with progression. The parent correlative cohort had about eleven patients and a response rate of approximately 33%.

Its CDR3 holds 13 amino acids, cysteine through phenylalanine. The entry retains the CDR3 DNA only, 39 bases that are in frame from base 1. Based on the germline V gene, the CDR1 and CDR2 sequences are MDHEN and SYDVKM. V gives up 5 bases and J gives up 5 bases, and the segment between their germline ends measures 10 bases. To note about this clone: The target of this receptor is not known. It has no much larger one-base neighbor in the sample; base qualities were not kept.

The label giving this sample's time point can be read as: before neoadjuvant nivolumab. None of the patients had received prior systemic or radiation treatment, and all were newly diagnosed with stage II-IVA oral cavity squamous cell carcinoma. The cohort was made up of patients with locally advanced, HPV-negative oral cavity squamous cell carcinoma. Peripheral blood mononuclear cells were analyzed directly and were not maintained or expanded in culture. Samples were obtained from a longitudinal correlative study of a single-arm phase II trial of neoadjuvant nivolumab in oral cavity squamous cell carcinoma. Subject-matched pre- and post-treatment PBMCs and tumors from three responders and three non-responders were subjected to genomic DNA-based TCRbeta sequencing. Peripheral blood mononuclear cells were collected before nivolumab treatment and again after treatment, at the time of surgery. The Maxwell RSC DNA from Cells kit was used to isolate genomic DNA from PBMCs.

For deep sequencing of PBMC libraries, mostly 450 to 600 ng of input genomic DNA was used, and six replicates were run per sample. The immunoSEQ hsTCRbeta kit was used to prepare TCRbeta libraries according to the manufacturer's instructions. The finished libraries were brought together in one pool at approximately 3 nM, which was then read using an Illumina NovaSeq 6000 S4 flow cell. In the source study's methods: The immunoSEQ Analyzer handled quality control and preprocessing of the raw data. The analysis was restricted to productive rearrangements, with each unique CDR3 amino acid sequence defining a clonotype. Repertoire clonality was estimated as the Gini-Simpson index, which was calculated using the R package tcR. Student's t test was used to compare Gini indices, and Pearson correlation was used to assess associations with tumor size change. Held by TCRdb, this immuneACCESS table contains in-frame sequences only and omits some clones. Under half of the omission traces to an unresolved V gene where checked; the cause of the rest is unknown. That table supplies the V and J calls and clone size; D and trimming were determined from the DNA. The table for this sample lists 60,000 to 75,000 clones; approximately 80% of them were counted only once. Around 2.6% of the sample belongs to the ten largest clones.

Broader findings and caveats from the paper: Higher pretreatment blood Treg/Th17 ratios correlated with higher pretreatment blood TCRbeta clonality and lower post-treatment tumor TCRbeta clonality. TCR analyses included only a few patients per response group, and the authors called for larger cohorts for validation. After neoadjuvant nivolumab, significantly higher T cell clonality (Gini index) was found within PBMCs in non-responders than in responders.

Sample: PBMCs, taken before nivolumab (anti-PD-1) treatment. The sequence came from a person aged 40 to 85 with oral cavity squamous cell carcinoma. Recombination linked TRBV28 to TRBJ1-3, with TRBD1 tentatively as D gene (5 bases match). For the CDR3, the sequence is CASSQGRRNTIYF. The base sequence is TGTGCCAGCAGTCAGGGACGTCGAAACACCATATATTTT.